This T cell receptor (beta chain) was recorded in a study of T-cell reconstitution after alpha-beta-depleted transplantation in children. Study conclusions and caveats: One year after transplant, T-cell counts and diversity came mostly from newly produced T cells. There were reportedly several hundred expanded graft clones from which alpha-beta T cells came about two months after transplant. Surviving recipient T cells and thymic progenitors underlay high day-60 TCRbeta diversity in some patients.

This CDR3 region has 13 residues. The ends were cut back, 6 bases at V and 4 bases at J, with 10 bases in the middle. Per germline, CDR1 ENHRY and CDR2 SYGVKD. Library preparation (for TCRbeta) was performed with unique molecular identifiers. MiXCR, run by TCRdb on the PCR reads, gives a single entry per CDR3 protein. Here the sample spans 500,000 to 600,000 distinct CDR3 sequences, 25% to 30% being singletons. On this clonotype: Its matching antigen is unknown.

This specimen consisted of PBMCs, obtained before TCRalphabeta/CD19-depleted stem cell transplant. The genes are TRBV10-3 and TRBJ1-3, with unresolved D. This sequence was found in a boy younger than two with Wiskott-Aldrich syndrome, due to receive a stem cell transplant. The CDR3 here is CAIRGPAGNTIYF. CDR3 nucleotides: TGTGCCATCAGAGGACCTGCGGGAAACACCATATATTTT.